Following are 31 T cell receptor beta chains from one sample sequenced in a study of T cell responses to AZD1222 COVID-19 vaccine. Repertoires were generated with immunoSEQ multiplex PCR, while TCRdb's copy carries only in-frame clones and drops some. The repertoire holds 130,000 to 150,000 clones, with 91% as singletons. This sample comprised peripheral blood, obtained 28 days after the second AZD1222 dose. The receptors shown here come from an adult who received the AZD1222 COVID-19 vaccine.

This chain uses TRBV29-1 with TRBJ1-2; D remains ambiguous. The CDR3 is 13 amino acids. Trimming stripped 3 bases from V and 2 bases from J, with 10 bases between. Germline values: CDR1 SQVTM, CDR2 ANQGSEA. The CDR3 DNA reads TGCAGCGTTGATCCAGAAATAAACTATGGCTACACCTTC. Amino acid sequence: CSVDPEINYGYTF. The full variable domain, in which reference TRBV29-1 and TRBJ1-2 provide the parts outside the CDR3, is SAVISQKPSRDICQRGTSLTIQCQVDSQVTMMFWYRQQPGQSLTLIATANQGSEATYESGFVIDKFPISRPNLTFSTLTVSNMSPEDSSIYLCSVDPEINYGYTFGSGTRLTVV.

V gene TRBV7-9 combines with J gene TRBJ2-3; D is unclear. This CDR3 is 12 amino acids long. Germline V gene lookup returns CDR1 SEHNR and CDR2 FQNEAQ (reference sequence). The germline V and J ends were trimmed by 0 bases and 3 bases, with 1 base remaining between them. Written as DNA, the CDR3 is TGTGCCAGCAGCTTAGCTACAGATACGCAGTATTTT. Translating it yields CASSLATDTQYF.

V is TRBV7-9 and J is TRBJ1-1; weak D call: TRBD1 (5 bases). The CDR3 contains 15 residues. Germline V gives CDR1 SEHNR, CDR2 FQNEAQ (reference sequence). Between the trimmed V and J ends, which lost 3 bases and 7 bases, there was a span of 18 bases. The CDR3 loop reads CASSFTTGPPGEAFF. The CDR3 DNA sequence: TGTGCCAGCAGCTTTACTACGGGACCCCCAGGTGAAGCTTTCTTT.

The J gene is TRBJ2-1, the V gene TRBV6-2 or TRBV6-3; the match to TRBD2 covers 9 bases. The V gene end was trimmed by 5 bases and the J gene end by 8 bases; junction bases not matched to a gene: 10. The CDR3 loop spans 15 amino acids. CDR1 is MNHEY, CDR2 SVGEGT, per germline. In DNA, the CDR3 is TGTGCCAGCAGTCCAATAGCGGGAGCCAGGGATGAGCAGTTCTTC. It codes for CASSPIAGARDEQFF.

The CDR3 here is CASSYSTGGPDTQYF. The CDR3 DNA reads TGTGCCAGCAGTTACTCGACAGGGGGCCCAGATACGCAGTATTTT. The gene calls are TRBV6-5 and TRBJ2-3; 10 nucleotides match TRBD1. V lost 0 bases, J lost 4 bases, and 1 base stayed unmatched. The CDR3 contains 15 residues. Germline V gives CDR1 MNHEY, CDR2 SVGAGI.

The chain couples TRBV10-3 to TRBJ2-5, with TRBD1 matching over 7 bases. V was pared by 0 bases and J by 5 bases, with 9 bases of the junction left unmatched. The CDR3 totals 16 residues. Germline loops: CDR1 ENHRY, CDR2 SYGVKD. The CDR3 nucleotides read TGTGCCATCAGTGAGTCGGTGACAGGGATTAGCGAGACCCAGTACTTC. Its protein is CAISESVTGISETQYF.

This clone appeared once. The V gene is TRBV29-1, the J gene TRBJ1-1; 7 bases map to TRBD1. Trimming at V came to 6 bases and at J to 1 base, leaving 5 bases not matched to a gene. Germline CDR1 and CDR2: SQVTM and ANQGSEA. The CDR3 loop spans 13 amino acids. The DNA for the CDR3 is TGCAGCGTAAACAGGGGTGGGAACACTGAAGCTTTCTTT. Translation gives CSVNRGGNTEAFF.

The V call is TRBV30, the J call TRBJ2-3, with TRBD2 matching over 10 bases. The CDR3 length is 16 residues. In germline, CDR1 is GTSNPN, CDR2 SVGIG (reference sequence). Trimming cost V 5 bases and J 7 bases; bases outside gene matches: 15. CDR3 DNA: TGTGCCTGGGGCGTTATATCTAGCGGGGGATTGAATACGCAGTATTTT. It yields the protein CAWGVISSGGLNTQYF.

This clone was seen only once. The chain employs TRBV6-5 and TRBJ2-1; tentatively, D is TRBD1 (5 bases). The germline V gene encodes CDR1 MNHEY and CDR2 SVGAGI. Between the trimmed V and J ends, which lost 6 bases and 4 bases, there was a span of 10 bases. The CDR3 covers 13 residues. CDR3 in amino acids: CASRADSYNEQFF. CDR3 DNA: TGTGCCAGCAGGGCCGACAGTTACAATGAGCAGTTCTTC.

The count of this clone is one. The chain links TRBV6-2 or TRBV6-3 to TRBJ1-2; 9 bases are a match to TRBD1. V shed 4 bases and J 5 bases; nucleotides not matched to a gene: 11. Germline CDR1 reads MNHEY; CDR2 reads SVGEGT. CDR3 length: 16 amino acids. The CDR3 reads CASSSRPGQGIYGYTF. The CDR3 bases are TGTGCCAGCAGTTCCAGGCCGGGACAGGGAATTTATGGCTACACCTTC.

J is TRBJ2-1 and V is TRBV6-6, with D unclear. This CDR3 is 11 amino acids long. Between the trimmed V and J ends, which lost 0 bases and 10 bases, there was a span of 4 bases. Per the germline V gene, CDR1 is MNHNY and CDR2 is SVGAGI (reference sequence). The CDR3 region has the DNA TGTGCCAGCAGTTACTCCGGGGAGCAGTTCTTC. Its translation: CASSYSGEQFF.

The chain couples TRBV2 to TRBJ2-2; 9 nucleotides line up with TRBD1. With V trimmed by 6 bases and J by 0 bases, 5 bases remained unmatched. This CDR3 has 16 residues. CDR1 is SNHLY and CDR2 is FYNNEI in the germline V gene. As DNA, the CDR3 is TGTGCCAGCAGGGGGGACAGGGTACCGAACACCGGGGAGCTGTTTTTT. Residues: CASRGDRVPNTGELFF.

The rearrangement links TRBV11-1 to TRBJ1-1; D is perhaps TRBD1 (6 bases). CDR3 size: 13 residues. Germline values: CDR1 SGHAT, CDR2 FQDESV (reference sequence). V lost 2 bases and J lost 4, with 8 bases in between. CDR3 bases: TGTGCCAGCAGCTTAAAAGGGGGCACTGAAGCTTTCTTT. Its protein is CASSLKGGTEAFF. Based on the CDR3 plus reference TRBV11-1 and TRBJ1-1, the full variable domain is EAEVAQSPRYKITEKSQAVAFWCDPISGHATLYWYRQILGQGPELLVQFQDESVVDDSQLPKDRFSAERLKGVDSTLKIQPAELGDSAMYLCASSLKGGTEAFFGQGTRLTVV.

The genes are TRBV7-2 and TRBJ1-2; the D gene is possibly TRBD1 (6 bases). Germline CDR1 reads SGHTA; CDR2 reads FQGNSA. The V and J ends lost 5 bases and 4 bases respectively, with 14 bases between them. CDR3 size: 14 residues. The CDR3 is CASSAEGVLYGYTF. DNA for the CDR3: TGTGCCAGCAGCGCGGAGGGGGTCCTCTATGGCTACACCTTC.

The chain combines TRBV5-1 with TRBJ1-3, with TRBD1 as a possible D gene (5 bases). V gave up 3 bases and J gave up 4 bases, with 17 bases separating them. Germline-derived CDR1 and CDR2 are SGHRS and YFSETQ. This CDR3 comprises 16 residues. The CDR3 DNA sequence: TGCGCCAGCAGCTACACCCTTTCAGGGCAGGGAAACACCATATATTTT. This codes for CASSYTLSGQGNTIYF.

The chain has TRBV5-1 and TRBJ2-1, with 10 bases that match TRBD2. This CDR3 region has 15 residues. Unmatched junction bases numbered 3, after V lost 0 bases and J lost 6 bases. CDR1 SGHRS and CDR2 YFSETQ come from the germline V gene. This chain's CDR3 is CASSLEASGSNEQFF. The DNA for the CDR3 is TGCGCCAGCAGCTTGGAGGCTAGCGGGAGCAATGAGCAGTTCTTC.

V and J are TRBV18 and TRBJ2-7, with 7 bases fitting TRBD1. V was clipped by 0 bases and J by 5 bases; unmatched bases: 7. CDR1 is KGHSH, CDR2 LQKENI, per germline. This CDR3 spans 15 amino acids. CDR3 DNA: TGTGCCAGCTCACCACCCGATCACAGGGGAGACGAGCAGTACTTC. This codes for CASSPPDHRGDEQYF.

The genes are TRBV11-3 and TRBJ2-1; D may be TRBD1 (5 bases). This CDR3 region has 15 residues. Germline values: CDR1 SGHNT, CDR2 YENEEA. V shed 6 bases and J shed 3 bases, with 15 bases lying between them. CDR3 amino acids: CASRQGPSGYNEQFF. The DNA for the CDR3 is TGTGCCAGCAGGCAGGGCCCTTCGGGCTACAATGAGCAGTTCTTC.

Here the CDR3 reads CASSQEGPQNTEAFF. The CDR3, as DNA: TGTGCCAGCAGCCAAGAGGGGCCCCAGAACACTGAAGCTTTCTTT. V is TRBV3-1 (or the pseudogene TRBV3-2) and J is TRBJ1-1, with a possible D match to TRBD1 (5 bases). This CDR3 contains 15 residues. Germline CDR1 reads LGHDT; CDR2 reads YNNKEL (reference sequence). V was cut by 0 bases and J by 1 base, with 9 bases left in between.

Points on this clone: The same CDR3 can be traced to other DNA sequences in this sample. The chain is built from TRBV27 and TRBJ2-2; tentative D call: TRBD2 (5 bases). The CDR3 loop spans 13 amino acids. V was shortened by 6 bases and J by 6 bases, with 11 bases between the two germline ends. Germline V gene sequence: CDR1 MNHEY, CDR2 SMNVEV (reference sequence). The CDR3, as DNA: TGTGCCAGCAGCTTAGGAGGCGCCGGGGAGCTGTTTTTT. This translates into CASSLGGAGELFF.

This rearrangement joins TRBV27 to TRBJ1-6; D not certain. This CDR3 has 14 amino acids. V was trimmed by 2 bases and J by 3 bases, leaving 5 bases between them. Germline values: CDR1 MNHEY, CDR2 SMNVEV (reference sequence). The CDR3 bases are TGTGCCAGCAGTTTAGACGGCTATAATTCACCCCTCCACTTT. It is translated as CASSLDGYNSPLHF.

This rearrangement joins TRBV6-5 to TRBJ1-2; maybe TRBD1 (5 bases). Germline-derived CDR1 and CDR2 are MNHEY and SVGAGI. The V gene lost 2 bases and the J gene lost 4 bases, with 11 bases spanning the gap. The length of the CDR3 is 14 residues. This CDR3 is CASSYPGLSYGYTF. CDR3 nucleotides: TGTGCCAGCAGTTACCCGGGACTTTCCTATGGCTACACCTTC.

This chain links TRBV5-1 with TRBJ2-7; 10 nucleotides match TRBD2. The germline gives CDR1 SGHRS, CDR2 YFSETQ. Trimming at V came to 6 bases and at J to 2 bases, leaving 5 bases not matched to a gene. This CDR3 contains 14 residues. This chain's CDR3 is CASTASGGTYEQYF. The CDR3 bases are TGCGCCAGCACAGCTAGCGGGGGCACCTACGAGCAGTACTTC.

The sample holds a few counts of this clone. The chain carries TRBV5-1 and TRBJ1-1, with a possible D match to TRBD1 (5 bases). CDR3 length: 15 residues. V lost 0 bases and J 1 base, leaving 10 bases between the germline ends. Germline V gene sequence: CDR1 SGHRS, CDR2 YFSETQ. This chain's CDR3 is CASSLAPQGNTEAFF. CDR3 DNA sequence: TGCGCCAGCAGCTTGGCCCCCCAGGGGAACACTGAAGCTTTCTTT. The entire variable domain, with the rest obtained from reference TRBV5-1 and TRBJ1-1, is as follows: KAGVTQTPRYLIKTRGQQVTLSCSPISGHRSVSWYQQTPGQGLQFLFEYFSETQRNKGNFPGRFSGRQFSNSRSEMNVSTLELGDSALYLCASSLAPQGNTEAFFGQGTRLTVV.

The chain joins TRBV21-1 to TRBJ1-2; TRBD1 is the table's D call and was not checked against the DNA. TRBV21-1 is a pseudogene locus. The CDR3 length is 12 residues. DNA for the CDR3: TGTGCCAGCAGCAAGCCAGGGGATCACTACACCTTC. Protein product: CASSKPGDHYTF.

The genes are TRBV7-2 and TRBJ1-1, with D perhaps matching TRBD1 (6 bases). This CDR3 has 15 amino acids. V shed 8 bases and J shed 3 bases, with 19 bases lying between them. Germline V gene sequence: CDR1 SGHTA, CDR2 FQGNSA. The CDR3 DNA reads as TGTGCCAGCCGGCGCGACCGGGGGCGCGACACTGAAGCTTTCTTT. It yields the protein CASRRDRGRDTEAFF. The full variable domain, its missing parts supplied by reference TRBV7-2 and TRBJ1-1, is GAGVSQSPSNKVTEKGKDVELRCDPISGHTALYWYRQSLGQGLEFLIYFQGNSAPDKSGLPSDRFSAERTGGSVSTLTIQRTQQEDSAVYLCASRRDRGRDTEAFFGQGTRLTVV.

The chain is built from TRBV12-3 or TRBV12-4 and TRBJ1-1; D remains ambiguous. V was trimmed by 5 bases and J by 6 bases, leaving 13 bases between them. The CDR3 runs 13 residues. The CDR3 coding sequence is TGTGCCAGCAGTCTAACGGACGGGGCTGAAGCTTTCTTT. Its translation: CASSLTDGAEAFF.

This clone has only a few counts. The J gene is TRBJ1-2, the V gene TRBV19; the match to TRBD1 covers 8 bases. Germline CDR1 LNHDA, CDR2 SQIVND (reference sequence). After removal of 0 bases from V and 8 bases from J, the junction contained 8 bases not matched to a gene. The CDR3 has 15 residues. The DNA for the CDR3 is TGTGCCAGTAGTATAGATCGGACAGGGAGGTACGGCTACACCTTC. Translation: CASSIDRTGRYGYTF.

The rearrangement uses TRBV5-1 and TRBJ1-2, with D maybe TRBD1 (5 bases). The CDR3 consists of 14 residues. Trimming shortened V by 4 bases and J by 7 bases, and 17 bases separated the two germline ends. CDR1 is SGHRS and CDR2 is YFSETQ in the germline V gene. The chain's CDR3 is CASSPQDRISGYTF. The CDR3, as DNA: TGCGCCAGCAGCCCCCAAGACAGAATCTCTGGCTACACCTTC.

The chain uses TRBV19 and TRBJ2-7; 10 nucleotides match TRBD2. The CDR3 is made up of 16 amino acids. Per the germline V gene, CDR1 is LNHDA and CDR2 is SQIVND (reference sequence). J gave up 2 bases and V 5 bases, and 9 bases lay outside the gene matches. The CDR3: CASSDRTSGPPYEQYF. The CDR3 nucleotides are TGTGCCAGTAGTGACAGGACTAGCGGACCCCCCTACGAGCAGTACTTC.

The table lists this clone with many counts. The chain links TRBV2 to TRBJ2-2, with D possibly being TRBD2 (5 bases). The V end lost 4 bases, the J end lost 1 base, and 7 bases lay between the germline ends. Germline CDR1 SNHLY, CDR2 FYNNEI. The CDR3 is 14 amino acids. CDR3 sequence (DNA): TGTGCCAGCAGTGGGACTGAGAACACCGGGGAGCTGTTTTTT. Translation: CASSGTENTGELFF.